What follows are 9 T cell receptor beta chains derived from one specimen sequenced in a study of cytomegalovirus exposure and HLA in healthy donors. Amplification used 60 Vbeta primers and 13 Jbeta primers. The data were produced by immunoSEQ multiplex PCR, yet TCRdb's version contains in-frame clones alone and is incomplete. The listing contains roughly 110,000 clones. The sample taken for sequencing was PBMCs. All receptors come from a young man in good health and CMV-seronegative.

The chain combines TRBV25-1 with TRBJ2-3; 9 bases match TRBD2. The J segment lost 2 bases and the V segment lost 1 base, leaving 7 bases of the junction unmatched. Germline loops: CDR1 MGHDK, CDR2 SYGVNS. CDR3 size: 17 residues. DNA for the CDR3: TGTGCCAGCAGTGAATTGAGGGCGGGGGGGATCACAGATACGCAGTATTTT. Its protein product is CASSELRAGGITDTQYF.

CDR3 loop: CAWSVSRVSGNEKLFF. The DNA of the CDR3 is TGTGCCTGGAGTGTTAGTCGGGTCTCGGGTAATGAAAAACTGTTTTTT. The chain carries TRBV30 and TRBJ1-4; D unclear. Germline V gene data show CDR1 as GTSNPN and CDR2 as SVGIG (reference sequence). V lost 0 bases and J 4 bases, leaving 15 bases between the germline ends. The CDR3 length is 16 residues.

This chain links TRBV18 with TRBJ1-3; 7 nucleotides align to TRBD1. This CDR3 comprises 16 residues. The J segment lost 0 bases and the V segment lost 5 bases, leaving 7 bases of the junction unmatched. Per germline, CDR1 KGHSH and CDR2 LQKENI. The CDR3 sequence is CASSKQTGSSGNTIYF. The CDR3 DNA is TGTGCCAGCTCAAAGCAGACAGGGAGCTCTGGAAACACCATATATTTT.

This chain connects TRBV7-9 to TRBJ2-1, with TRBD2 matching over 8 bases. This CDR3 comprises 15 residues. J was trimmed by 5 bases and V by 1 base; bases with no gene match: 4. Germline CDR1 reads SEHNR; CDR2 reads FQNEAQ (reference sequence). The CDR3 coding sequence is TGTGCCAGCAGCTTAGACGGGGGGGCAAACAATGAGCAGTTCTTC. As protein: CASSLDGGANNEQFF. The whole variable domain, filled in from reference TRBV7-9 and TRBJ2-1, reads DTGVSQNPRHKITKRGQNVTFRCDPISEHNRLYWYRQTLGQGPEFLTYFQNEAQLEKSRLLSDRFSAERPKGSFSTLEIQRTEQGDSAMYLCASSLDGGANNEQFFGPGTRLTVL.

V gene TRBV5-1 combines with J gene TRBJ2-5, with 9 bases fitting TRBD2. J was trimmed by 5 bases and V by 3 bases; bases with no gene match: 8. Germline V gene lookup returns CDR1 SGHRS and CDR2 YFSETQ. This CDR3 contains 15 residues. The DNA of the CDR3 is TGCGCCAGCAGCTACTTAGCGGGGGAAATGGAGACCCAGTACTTC. It specifies CASSYLAGEMETQYF.

This rearrangement joins TRBV11-3 to TRBJ2-5; no definite D call. CDR3 length: 14 residues. V was trimmed by 0 bases and J by 0 bases, leaving 5 bases between them. The germline CDR1 and CDR2 sequences are SGHNT and YENEEA. In DNA, the CDR3 is TGTGCCAGCAGCTTAGATCAGTACCAAGAGACCCAGTACTTC. Its translation is CASSLDQYQETQYF.

The chain employs TRBV5-1 and TRBJ2-3, with D tentatively TRBD2 (5 bases). Per germline, CDR1 SGHRS and CDR2 YFSETQ. The CDR3 spans 15 residues. Trimming removed 0 bases from V and 2 bases from J, with 10 bases in between. CDR3 DNA sequence: TGCGCCAGCAGCTTGGATAGCGCCTCCACAGATACGCAGTATTTT. Encoded protein: CASSLDSASTDTQYF.

The rearrangement joins TRBV11-2 to TRBJ1-2, with 8 bases fitting TRBD1. The CDR3 runs 14 residues. Germline CDR1 is SGHAT and CDR2 is FQNNGV. The V gene end was trimmed by 5 bases and the J gene end by 11 bases; junction bases not matched to a gene: 13. As DNA, the CDR3 is TGTGCCAGCAGCCGAACAGGGGGGGGTACGGTATACACCTTC. As protein: CASSRTGGGTVYTF.

The chain joins TRBV10-3 to TRBJ1-5; 9 nucleotides line up with TRBD1. Germline V gives CDR1 ENHRY, CDR2 SYGVKD. The CDR3 loop spans 15 amino acids. Germline trimming cut 2 bases from V and 4 bases from J; bases unmatched to any gene: 3. The CDR3 loop reads CAISEKGTGNQPQHF. As DNA, the CDR3 is TGTGCCATCAGTGAGAAAGGGACAGGGAATCAGCCCCAGCATTTT.